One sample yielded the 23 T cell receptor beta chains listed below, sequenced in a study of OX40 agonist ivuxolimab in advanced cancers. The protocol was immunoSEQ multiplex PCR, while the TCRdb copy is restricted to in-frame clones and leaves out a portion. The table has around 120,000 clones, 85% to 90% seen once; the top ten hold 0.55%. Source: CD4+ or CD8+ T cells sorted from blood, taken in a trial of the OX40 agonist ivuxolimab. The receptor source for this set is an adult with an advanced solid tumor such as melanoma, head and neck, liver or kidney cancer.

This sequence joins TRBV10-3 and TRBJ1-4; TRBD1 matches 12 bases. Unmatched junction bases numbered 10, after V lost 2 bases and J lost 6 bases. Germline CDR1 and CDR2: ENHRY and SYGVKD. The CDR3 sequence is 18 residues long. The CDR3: CAISELLGTGGTDEKLFF. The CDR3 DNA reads TGTGCCATCAGTGAGCTCCTCGGGACAGGGGGCACCGATGAAAAACTGTTTTTT.

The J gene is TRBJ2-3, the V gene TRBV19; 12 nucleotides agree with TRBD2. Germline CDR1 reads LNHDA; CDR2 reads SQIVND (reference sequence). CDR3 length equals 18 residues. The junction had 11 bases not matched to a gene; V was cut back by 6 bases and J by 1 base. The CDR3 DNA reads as TGTGCCAGTAGAGATTGGACTAGCGGGAAAATTCGCACAGATACGCAGTATTTT. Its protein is CASRDWTSGKIRTDTQYF.

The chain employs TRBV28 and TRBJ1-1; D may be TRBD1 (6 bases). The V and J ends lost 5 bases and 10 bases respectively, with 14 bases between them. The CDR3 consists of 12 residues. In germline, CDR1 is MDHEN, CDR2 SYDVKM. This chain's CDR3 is CASSLKAGAAFF. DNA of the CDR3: TGTGCCAGCAGTCTCAAGGCAGGGGCAGCTTTCTTT.

The CDR3 loop is CASSSPTGLTGANVLTF. The CDR3 DNA reads as TGCGCCAGCAGCTCTCCCACAGGGCTCACTGGGGCCAACGTCCTGACTTTC. The chain couples TRBV5-1 to TRBJ2-6, with D perhaps TRBD1 (6 bases). The V end lost 3 bases, the J end lost 2 bases, and 15 bases lay between the germline ends. Germline V gene lookup returns CDR1 SGHRS and CDR2 YFSETQ. This CDR3 region has 17 residues.

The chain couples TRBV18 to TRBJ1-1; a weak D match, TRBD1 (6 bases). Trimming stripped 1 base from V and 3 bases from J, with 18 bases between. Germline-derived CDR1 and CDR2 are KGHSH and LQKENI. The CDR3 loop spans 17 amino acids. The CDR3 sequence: CASSPRLGDRGDTEAFF. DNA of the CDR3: TGTGCCAGCTCACCACGGTTGGGGGATAGGGGGGACACTGAAGCTTTCTTT.

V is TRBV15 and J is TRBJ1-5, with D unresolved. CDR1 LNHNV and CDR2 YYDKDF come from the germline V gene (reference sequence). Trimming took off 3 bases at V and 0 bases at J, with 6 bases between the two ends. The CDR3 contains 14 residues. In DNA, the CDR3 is TGTGCCACCAGCAGGAGTTATAGCAATCAGCCCCAGCATTTT. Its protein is CATSRSYSNQPQHF.

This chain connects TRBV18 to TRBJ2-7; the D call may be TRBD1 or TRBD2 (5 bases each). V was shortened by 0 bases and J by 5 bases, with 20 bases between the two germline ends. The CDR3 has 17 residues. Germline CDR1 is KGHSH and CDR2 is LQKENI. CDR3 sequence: CASSPPKGVREKNEQYF. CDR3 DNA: TGTGCCAGCTCACCACCGAAGGGCGTCAGGGAGAAGAACGAGCAGTACTTC.

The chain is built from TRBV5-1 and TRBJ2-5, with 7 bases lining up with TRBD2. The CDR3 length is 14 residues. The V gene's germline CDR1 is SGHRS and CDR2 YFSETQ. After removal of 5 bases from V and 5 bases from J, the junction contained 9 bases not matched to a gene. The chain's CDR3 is CASSREGTRETQYF. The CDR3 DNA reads TGCGCCAGCAGTAGGGAGGGTACGCGCGAGACCCAGTACTTC. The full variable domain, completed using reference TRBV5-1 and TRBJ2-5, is KAGVTQTPRYLIKTRGQQVTLSCSPISGHRSVSWYQQTPGQGLQFLFEYFSETQRNKGNFPGRFSGRQFSNSRSEMNVSTLELGDSALYLCASSREGTRETQYFGPGTRLLVL.

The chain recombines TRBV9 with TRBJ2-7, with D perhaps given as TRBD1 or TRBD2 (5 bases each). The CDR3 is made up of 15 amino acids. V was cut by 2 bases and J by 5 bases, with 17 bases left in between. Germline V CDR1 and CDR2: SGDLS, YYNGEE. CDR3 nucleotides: TGTGCCAGCAGCGTCCGCGGGTCAGGGAACGACGAGCAGTACTTC. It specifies CASSVRGSGNDEQYF.

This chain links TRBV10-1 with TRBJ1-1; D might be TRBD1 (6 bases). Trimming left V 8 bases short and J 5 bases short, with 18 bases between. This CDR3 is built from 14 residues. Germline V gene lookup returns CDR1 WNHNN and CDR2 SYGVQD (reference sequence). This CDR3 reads CASPRGGLGTEAFF. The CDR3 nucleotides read TGCGCCAGCCCGAGAGGGGGTCTGGGGACTGAAGCTTTCTTT.

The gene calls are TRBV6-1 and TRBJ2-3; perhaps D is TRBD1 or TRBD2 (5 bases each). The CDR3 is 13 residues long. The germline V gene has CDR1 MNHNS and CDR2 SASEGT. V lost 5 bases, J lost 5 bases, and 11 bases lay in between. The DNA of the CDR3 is TGTGCCAGCAGTCCCACGGGGCGAGATACGCAGTATTTT. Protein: CASSPTGRDTQYF.

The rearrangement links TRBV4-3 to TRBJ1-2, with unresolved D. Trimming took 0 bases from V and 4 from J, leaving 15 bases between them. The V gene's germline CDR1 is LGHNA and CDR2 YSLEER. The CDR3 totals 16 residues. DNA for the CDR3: TGCGCCAGCAGCCAAGATCAGGCAGGCTCGGTCTATGGCTACACCTTC. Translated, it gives CASSQDQAGSVYGYTF.

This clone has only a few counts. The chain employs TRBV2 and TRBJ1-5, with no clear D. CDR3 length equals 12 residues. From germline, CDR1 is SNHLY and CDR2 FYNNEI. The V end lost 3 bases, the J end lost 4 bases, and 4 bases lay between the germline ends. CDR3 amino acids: CASSEGNQPQHF. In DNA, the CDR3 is TGTGCCAGCAGTGAGGGGAATCAGCCCCAGCATTTT. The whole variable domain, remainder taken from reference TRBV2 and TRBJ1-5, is EPEVTQTPSHQVTQMGQEVILRCVPISNHLYFYWYRQILGQKVEFLVSFYNNEISEKSEIFDDQFSVERPDGSNFTLKIRSTKLEDSAMYFCASSEGNQPQHFGDGTRLSIL.

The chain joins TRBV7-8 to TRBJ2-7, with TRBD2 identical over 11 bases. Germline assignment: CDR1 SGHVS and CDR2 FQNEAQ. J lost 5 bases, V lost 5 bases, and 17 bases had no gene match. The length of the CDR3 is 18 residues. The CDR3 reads CASSKSASGGPRSHEQYF. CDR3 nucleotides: TGTGCCAGCAGCAAATCGGCTAGCGGGGGGCCGAGGAGCCACGAGCAGTACTTC.

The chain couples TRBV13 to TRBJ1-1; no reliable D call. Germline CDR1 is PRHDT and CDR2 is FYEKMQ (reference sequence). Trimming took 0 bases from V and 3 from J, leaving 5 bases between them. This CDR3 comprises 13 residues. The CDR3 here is CASSLGDYTEAFF. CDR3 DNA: TGTGCCAGCAGCTTAGGGGACTACACTGAAGCTTTCTTT.

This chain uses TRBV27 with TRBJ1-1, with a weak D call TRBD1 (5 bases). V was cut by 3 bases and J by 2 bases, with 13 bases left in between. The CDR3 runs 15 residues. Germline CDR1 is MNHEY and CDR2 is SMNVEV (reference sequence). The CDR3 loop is CASSLEGWSNTEAFF. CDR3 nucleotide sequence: TGTGCCAGCAGTTTGGAGGGGTGGAGTAACACTGAAGCTTTCTTT.

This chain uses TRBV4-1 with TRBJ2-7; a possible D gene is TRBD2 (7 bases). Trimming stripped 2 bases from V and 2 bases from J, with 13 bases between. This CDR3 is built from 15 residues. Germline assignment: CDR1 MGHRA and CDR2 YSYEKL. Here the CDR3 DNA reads TGCGCCAGCAGCCAAAGGGGGGGGGACGCCTACGAGCAGTACTTC. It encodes CASSQRGGDAYEQYF.

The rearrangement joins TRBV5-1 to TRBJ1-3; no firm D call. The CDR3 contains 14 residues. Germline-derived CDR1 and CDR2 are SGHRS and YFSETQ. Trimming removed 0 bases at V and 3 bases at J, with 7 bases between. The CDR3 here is CASSLDSFGNTIYF. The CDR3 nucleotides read TGCGCCAGCAGCTTGGACAGCTTTGGAAACACCATATATTTT.

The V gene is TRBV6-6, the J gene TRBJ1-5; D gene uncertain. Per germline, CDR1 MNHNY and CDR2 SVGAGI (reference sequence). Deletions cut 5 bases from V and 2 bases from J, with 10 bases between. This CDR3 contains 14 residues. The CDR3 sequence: CASSLGSGNQPQHF. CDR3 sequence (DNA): TGTGCCAGCAGTCTAGGGTCAGGCAATCAGCCCCAGCATTTT.

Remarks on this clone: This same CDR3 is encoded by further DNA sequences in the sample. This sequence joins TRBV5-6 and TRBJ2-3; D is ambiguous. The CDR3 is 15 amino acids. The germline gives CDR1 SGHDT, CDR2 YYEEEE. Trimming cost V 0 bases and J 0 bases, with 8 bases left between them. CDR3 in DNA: TGTGCCAGCAGCTTGGGTGGGGTCAGCACAGATACGCAGTATTTT. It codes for CASSLGGVSTDTQYF.

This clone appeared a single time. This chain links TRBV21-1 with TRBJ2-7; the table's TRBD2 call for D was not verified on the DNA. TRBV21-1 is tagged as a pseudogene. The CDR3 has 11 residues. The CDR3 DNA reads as TGTGCCAGCACTCATGGCGGGGAGCAGTACTTC. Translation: CASTHGGEQYF.

The CDR3 bases are TGTGCCAGCGGCCCTAGTGTGAGCTCCTACGAGCAGTACTTC. Translating it yields CASGPSVSSYEQYF. V is TRBV7-9 and J is TRBJ2-7; D unclear. V was shortened by 8 bases and J by 0 bases, with 14 bases between the two germline ends. The germline V gene encodes CDR1 SEHNR and CDR2 FQNEAQ (reference sequence). The CDR3 is made up of 14 amino acids.

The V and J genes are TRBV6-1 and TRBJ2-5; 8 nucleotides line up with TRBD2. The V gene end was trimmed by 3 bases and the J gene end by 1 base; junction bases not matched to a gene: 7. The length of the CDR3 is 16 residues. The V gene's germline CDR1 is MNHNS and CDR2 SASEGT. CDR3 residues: CASSERGAGGQETQYF. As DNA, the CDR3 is TGTGCCAGCAGTGAGAGAGGTGCGGGGGGCCAAGAGACCCAGTACTTC.